The 18 T cell receptor beta chains below come from one sample, sequenced in a study of blood T cell repertoires in COVID-19. The data were produced by immunoSEQ multiplex PCR, yet TCRdb's version contains in-frame clones alone and is incomplete. The sample lists some 150,000 clones, approximately 81% occurring once. Sequenced material: peripheral blood. The receptors stem from a woman aged 60-75 years with active or convalescent COVID-19.

A remark on this clone: The junction does not match germline at one end; this may be a read error. V usage is TRBV6-6 and J usage is TRBJ1-3; the D gene is possibly TRBD1 (6 bases). This CDR3 is built from 22 residues. Germline loops: CDR1 MNHNY, CDR2 SVGAGI (reference sequence). The CDR3 coding sequence is TGTGCCAGCAGCTACTACCCAGGCGGACAGTACTACCCTCCTGGATCTGGAAACACCATATATTTT. It encodes CASSYYPGGQYYPPGSGNTIYF.

This clone was seen only a few times. The chain couples TRBV2 to TRBJ2-7; a weak D match, TRBD2 (6 bases). The CDR3 has 13 amino acids. The germline V gene has CDR1 SNHLY and CDR2 FYNNEI. Trimming removed 5 bases from V and 0 bases from J, with 8 bases in between. In DNA form, the CDR3 reads TGTGCCAGCAGTTGGGGGGACTCCTACGAGCAGTACTTC. It encodes CASSWGDSYEQYF.

This chain uses TRBV28 with TRBJ1-2; D is perhaps TRBD1 (6 bases). The germline V and J ends were trimmed by 3 bases and 7 bases, with 12 bases remaining between them. Germline CDR1 reads MDHEN; CDR2 reads SYDVKM. The CDR3 runs 13 residues. The CDR3 DNA reads TGTGCCAGCAGTTTTTCAGGGGCTGGTGGCTACACCTTC. Protein product: CASSFSGAGGYTF.

V gene TRBV19 combines with J gene TRBJ2-5, with 12 bases aligning to TRBD2. V shed 8 bases, J shed 5 bases, and the junction held 6 bases outside the gene matches. In germline, CDR1 is LNHDA, CDR2 SQIVND (reference sequence). The CDR3 loop spans 14 amino acids. The CDR3 reads CASQTSGSEETQYF. For the CDR3, the DNA is TGTGCCAGTCAGACTAGCGGGAGTGAGGAGACCCAGTACTTC.

The chain uses TRBV28 and TRBJ2-7, with TRBD2 matching over 8 bases. Trimming removed 8 bases from V and 1 base from J; junction bases left unmatched: 4. There are 13 residues in the CDR3. Germline assignment: CDR1 MDHEN and CDR2 SYDVKM. The CDR3 DNA reads TGTGCCAGCGGCGGGGGGCGGTCCTACGAGCAGTACGTC. It specifies CASGGGRSYEQYV.

V gene TRBV2 combines with J gene TRBJ2-7; D is perhaps TRBD1 (6 bases). Germline V gene data show CDR1 as SNHLY and CDR2 as FYNNEI. There are 12 residues in the CDR3. Trimming left V 7 bases short and J 1 base short, with 8 bases between. CDR3 DNA: TGTGCCAGCAAGCAGGGGTCCTACGAGCAGTACTTC. Translating it yields CASKQGSYEQYF.

The chain combines TRBV6-5 with TRBJ2-3; D may be TRBD2 (5 bases). The V gene lost 6 bases and the J gene lost 5 bases, with 9 bases spanning the gap. The CDR3 is made up of 12 amino acids. Germline V gene data show CDR1 as MNHEY and CDR2 as SVGAGI. CDR3 loop: CASRYRGDTQYF. The CDR3 DNA is TGTGCCAGCAGGTACCGGGGAGATACGCAGTATTTT.

The chain uses TRBV3-1 (or the pseudogene TRBV3-2) and TRBJ1-4; D gene uncertain. The germline V gene has CDR1 LGHDT and CDR2 YNNKEL (reference sequence). V was clipped by 2 bases and J by 8 bases, with 9 bases between them. The CDR3 runs to 13 residues. The CDR3, as DNA: TGTGCCAGCAGCCAACCCAGTGGCGAAAAACTGTTTTTT. Translated, it gives CASSQPSGEKLFF.

This clone appeared once. The chain couples TRBV10-3 to TRBJ2-7, with TRBD2 matching 11 bases. Germline-derived CDR1 and CDR2 are ENHRY and SYGVKD. The CDR3 sequence is 15 residues long. V dropped 4 bases and J dropped 2; count of bases not matched to a gene: 4. CDR3 region: CAISAGTSGAYEQYF. DNA of the CDR3: TGTGCCATCAGTGCCGGGACTAGCGGAGCCTACGAGCAGTACTTC.

This clone was seen only once. The chain carries TRBV6-5 and TRBJ1-1; no firm D call. The germline V gene encodes CDR1 MNHEY and CDR2 SVGAGI. The CDR3 contains 13 residues. The germline V and J ends were trimmed by 5 bases and 2 bases, with 9 bases remaining between them. The CDR3 DNA sequence: TGTGCCAGCAGTCCCTTCCTTAACACTGAAGCTTTCTTT. Residues: CASSPFLNTEAFF.

This chain joins TRBV3-1 (or the pseudogene TRBV3-2) and TRBJ1-1; TRBD1 is a possible D gene (5 bases). Trimming pared 3 bases from V and 7 bases from J, leaving 12 bases between. Germline V lookup: CDR1 LGHDT, CDR2 YNNKEL (reference sequence). The CDR3 runs to 13 residues. The chain's CDR3 is CASSQGQLFEAFF. The DNA of the CDR3 is TGTGCCAGCAGCCAGGGGCAGCTCTTTGAAGCTTTCTTT.

V is TRBV5-4 and J is TRBJ2-7, with 13 bases that match TRBD2. V was pared by 3 bases and J by 5 bases, with 2 bases of the junction left unmatched. This CDR3 has 14 amino acids. Germline assignment: CDR1 SGHNT and CDR2 YYREEE (reference sequence). This CDR3 reads CASSSGLAGNEQYV. CDR3 nucleotide sequence: TGTGCCAGCAGCTCGGGACTAGCGGGGAACGAGCAGTACGTC.

The sample holds one count of this clone. The gene calls are TRBV19 and TRBJ1-5; a possible D gene is TRBD1 (6 bases). The V end lost 2 bases, the J end lost 7 bases, and 15 bases lay between the germline ends. This CDR3 region has 15 residues. From germline, CDR1 is LNHDA and CDR2 SQIVND (reference sequence). The CDR3 nucleotides are TGTGCCAGTAGTATATCAACAGGGTCCAGGCAGCCCCAGCATTTT. Translated: CASSISTGSRQPQHF. The entire variable domain, with the rest obtained from reference TRBV19 and TRBJ1-5, is as follows: DGGITQSPKYLFRKEGQNVTLSCEQNLNHDAMYWYRQDPGQGLRLIYYSQIVNDFQKGDIAEGYSVSREKKESFPLTVTSAQKNPTAFYLCASSISTGSRQPQHFGDGTRLSIL.

The chain is built from TRBV6-2 or TRBV6-3 and TRBJ2-5; 11 nucleotides agree with TRBD2. The V and J ends lost 6 bases and 2 bases, in that order; junction bases with no gene match: 8. CDR1 MNHEY and CDR2 SVGEGT come from the germline V gene. There are 16 residues in the CDR3. CDR3 coding DNA: TGTGCCAGCAGCCTACGGAGACTAGCGGGGCAAGAGACCCAGTACTTC. Amino acid sequence: CASSLRRLAGQETQYF.

V and J are TRBV25-1 and TRBJ1-2; D possibly corresponds to TRBD1 (6 bases). V was cut by 8 bases and J by 5 bases, with 15 bases left in between. The CDR3 is 13 residues long. The V gene's germline CDR1 is MGHDK and CDR2 SYGVNS. DNA for the CDR3: TGTGCCAGCCGACAGGCGTCAAGTTATGGCTACACCTTC. The encoded protein is CASRQASSYGYTF.

The chain couples TRBV30 to TRBJ2-5, with D maybe TRBD2 (6 bases). This CDR3 spans 13 amino acids. Deletions cut 1 base from V and 10 bases from J, with 16 bases between. Germline values: CDR1 GTSNPN, CDR2 SVGIG (reference sequence). The CDR3 reads CAWSEGRRGGQYF. In DNA form, the CDR3 reads TGTGCCTGGAGTGAAGGCCGGCGGGGAGGCCAGTACTTC.

This clone showed up just a few times. The J gene is TRBJ1-1, the V gene TRBV2; TRBD1 aligns across 9 bases. The junction had 4 bases not matched to a gene; V was cut back by 3 bases and J by 5 bases. This CDR3 spans 14 amino acids. The germline V gene has CDR1 SNHLY and CDR2 FYNNEI. In nucleotides, the CDR3 is TGTGCCAGCAGTGAGGGACAGGGCCTTACTGAAGCTTTCTTT. Its translation: CASSEGQGLTEAFF. Together with reference TRBV2 and TRBJ1-1, the CDR3 gives the full variable domain: EPEVTQTPSHQVTQMGQEVILRCVPISNHLYFYWYRQILGQKVEFLVSFYNNEISEKSEIFDDQFSVERPDGSNFTLKIRSTKLEDSAMYFCASSEGQGLTEAFFGQGTRLTVV.

The V call is TRBV28, the J call TRBJ1-2; 8 bases map to TRBD1. Germline CDR1 reads MDHEN; CDR2 reads SYDVKM. V was pared by 0 bases and J by 6 bases, with 6 bases of the junction left unmatched. The CDR3 covers 15 residues. CDR3: CASSLWDRVADGYTF. The DNA for the CDR3 is TGTGCCAGCAGTTTATGGGACAGGGTGGCGGATGGCTACACCTTC.